This is a list of T cell receptor beta chains from one sample in a study of blood T cell repertoires in COVID-19. Here immunoSEQ multiplex PCR was the method, and the copy in TCRdb shows in-frame clones only, minus some. The table has approximately 230,000 clones, 80% to 95% seen once; the top ten hold approximately 2%. Material for sequencing was PBMCs or T cells enriched from blood (not recorded which). These receptors were collected from a woman between 18 and 30 years old who had recovered from COVID-19. The CDR3 runs from the conserved cysteine through the conserved F or W. A D gene is named only where the DNA matches it firmly. Only part of the rows carry a size: once, few, many, or a class if the clone is expanded.

clone_size j_call v_call d_call cdr3_aa cdr3_nt
- TRBJ1-2 TRBV7-9 TRBD1 CASKLYSGGDYGYTF TGTGCCAGCAAACTCTACTCAGGGGGCGACTATGGCTACACCTTC
- TRBJ1-5 TRBV19 TRBD1 CASSRSDRFGQPQHF TGTGCCAGTAGTCGATCGGACAGGTTTGGGCAGCCCCAGCATTTT
few TRBJ2-7 TRBV15 TRBD1 CATSRVDRGRSSEQYF TGTGCCACCAGCAGAGTAGACAGGGGGCGTTCGAGCGAGCAGTACTTC
- TRBJ1-2 TRBV24-1 - CATSDVAQSGGYTF TGTGCCACCAGTGATGTGGCCCAGTCGGGTGGCTACACCTTC
once TRBJ1-2 TRBV9 TRBD1 CASSPGQGNYGYTF TGTGCCAGCAGCCCGGGACAGGGAAACTATGGCTACACCTTC
- TRBJ1-1 TRBV19 TRBD1 CASKGETGKDTEAFF TGTGCCAGCAAAGGGGAGACAGGGAAGGACACTGAAGCTTTCTTT
- TRBJ2-2 TRBV10-3 TRBD1 CATSGQGIGELFF TGTGCCACCTCGGGACAGGGGATCGGGGAGCTGTTTTTT
- TRBJ2-2 TRBV27 - CASKTGNTGELFF TGTGCCAGCAAAACAGGGAACACCGGGGAGCTGTTTTTT
- TRBJ2-5 TRBV5-4 - CAIRTALQETQYF TGTGCCATTCGGACAGCCCTCCAAGAGACCCAGTACTTC
once TRBJ1-1 TRBV7-2 TRBD1 CASSFRDRVPAFF TGTGCCAGCAGCTTCCGGGACAGGGTACCAGCTTTCTTT
- TRBJ1-3 TRBV11-2 - CASSLKAGGNTIYF TGTGCCAGCAGCTTGAAAGCGGGGGGAAACACCATATATTTT
- TRBJ2-5 TRBV11-3 - CASSPGRSARWETQYF TGTGCCAGCAGCCCTGGGAGGTCCGCAAGGTGGGAGACCCAGTACTTC
- TRBJ2-1 TRBV5-4 TRBD2 CASSLGLAGGRGNEQFF TGTGCCAGCAGCCTAGGACTAGCGGGAGGCCGGGGCAATGAGCAGTTCTTC
- TRBJ1-2 TRBV6-4 TRBD1 CASSATGTNYGYTF TGTGCCAGCAGTGCGACAGGGACTAACTATGGCTACACCTTC
- TRBJ2-1 TRBV12-3/TRBV12-4 - CASSLDVADEQFF TGTGCCAGCAGTTTAGACGTTGCGGATGAGCAGTTCTTC
- TRBJ2-7 TRBV7-2 TRBD2 CASRPRGGIHEQYF TGTGCCAGCAGGCCTCGGGGGGGCATCCACGAGCAGTACTTC
few TRBJ1-3 TRBV3-1/TRBV3-2 - CASSQESVNTIYF TGTGCCAGCAGCCAAGAATCCGTAAACACCATATATTTT
- TRBJ1-1 TRBV5-1 - CASRKGDTATEAFF TGCGCCAGCAGGAAGGGGGATACGGCCACTGAAGCTTTCTTT
few TRBJ2-2 TRBV7-3 - CASSLTGALGELFF TGTGCCAGCAGCTTAACAGGAGCTTTGGGGGAGCTGTTTTTT
- TRBJ2-2 TRBV19 - CASSPWTETGELFF TGTGCCAGTAGTCCATGGACAGAGACCGGGGAGCTGTTTTTT
once TRBJ1-1 TRBV5-1 - CASSWVSSTNTEAFF TGCGCCAGCAGCTGGGTGAGTAGCACGAACACTGAAGCTTTCTTT
- TRBJ2-3 TRBV4-2 - CASSQDRGTTDTQYF TGTGCCAGCAGCCAAGATCGGGGGACGACAGATACGCAGTATTTT
few TRBJ1-1 TRBV19 - CASMRARTGYEAFF TGTGCCAGTATGAGGGCTCGAACAGGGTATGAAGCTTTCTTT
many TRBJ1-1 TRBV4-3 - CASSQRTVNTEAFF TGCGCCAGCAGCCAGAGAACGGTGAACACTGAAGCTTTCTTT
- TRBJ1-1 TRBV19 TRBD1 CASSAWTGGAFF TGTGCCAGTAGTGCCTGGACAGGGGGTGCTTTCTTT
- TRBJ2-7 TRBV6-5 - CASVRLRGYEQYF TGTGCCAGCGTCAGGCTTAGGGGCTACGAGCAGTACTTC
- TRBJ1-1 TRBV7-9 - CASAIGGGNTEAFF TGTGCCAGCGCCATAGGGGGTGGGAACACTGAAGCTTTCTTT
- TRBJ1-2 TRBV7-2 - CASSLARFYGYTF TGTGCCAGCAGCTTAGCACGGTTCTATGGCTACACCTTC
- TRBJ2-3 TRBV7-2 TRBD2 CASSRTSGGLDTQYF TGTGCCAGCAGCCGGACTAGCGGGGGTTTAGATACGCAGTATTTT